The text below deals with one T cell receptor beta chain. A much larger clone lies a single base off, so this may be a read error. The sample is drawn from a study of blood T cells in healthy people across ages. Germline CDR1 MNHEY, CDR2 SVGEGT. This CDR3 contains 13 residues. V was trimmed by 6 bases and J by 11 bases, leaving 19 bases between them. It was with a sample-barcoded 5' primer and a J-beta primer mix that a second PCR of roughly 7 to 12 cycles was run. Each cDNA molecule was tagged by a template-switch adaptor with 12 random nucleotides. TCRdb called the 5' RACE reads again in MiXCR, with one record for every CDR3 protein. The table has 850,000 to 1,000,000 distinct CDR3 sequences, approximately 50% seen once.

Sequencing was done on a sample of blood. The gene calls are TRBV6-2 or TRBV6-3 and TRBJ2-5; possibly TRBD1 for D (5 bases). This clonotype was sampled from a woman between 55 and 75 years old in good health. CDR3 protein: CASSPSGSNEQYF. Written as DNA, the CDR3 is TGTGCCAGCAGCCCCTCAGGGTCCAATGAGCAGTACTTC.